Sequencing of this T cell receptor beta chain was carried out in a study of cytomegalovirus exposure and HLA in healthy donors. This CDR3 region has 15 residues. The germline CDR1 and CDR2 sequences are MDHEN and SYDVKM. Germline trimming cut 3 bases from V and 6 bases from J; bases unmatched to any gene: 9. About this clone itself: In the same sample, other DNA sequences code for this CDR3.

PCR employed 60 Vbeta and 13 Jbeta primers. Repertoires were generated with immunoSEQ multiplex PCR, while TCRdb's copy carries only in-frame clones and drops some. The table includes some 150,000 clones, roughly three quarters detected once. The rearrangement uses TRBV28 and TRBJ2-7, with 9 bases fitting TRBD1. Sequenced sample: PBMCs. The TCR was taken from a human donor in good health. In DNA form, the CDR3 reads TGTGCCAGCAGTTTCTTGGACAGGGGATTTCGCGAGCAGTACTTC. Its translation: CASSFLDRGFREQYF. Filled out from reference TRBV28 and TRBJ2-7, the complete variable domain reads DVKVTQSSRYLVKRTGEKVFLECVQDMDHENMFWYRQDPGLGLRLIYFSYDVKMKEKGDIPEGYSVSREKKERFSLILESASTNQTSMYLCASSFLDRGFREQYFGPGTRLTVT.